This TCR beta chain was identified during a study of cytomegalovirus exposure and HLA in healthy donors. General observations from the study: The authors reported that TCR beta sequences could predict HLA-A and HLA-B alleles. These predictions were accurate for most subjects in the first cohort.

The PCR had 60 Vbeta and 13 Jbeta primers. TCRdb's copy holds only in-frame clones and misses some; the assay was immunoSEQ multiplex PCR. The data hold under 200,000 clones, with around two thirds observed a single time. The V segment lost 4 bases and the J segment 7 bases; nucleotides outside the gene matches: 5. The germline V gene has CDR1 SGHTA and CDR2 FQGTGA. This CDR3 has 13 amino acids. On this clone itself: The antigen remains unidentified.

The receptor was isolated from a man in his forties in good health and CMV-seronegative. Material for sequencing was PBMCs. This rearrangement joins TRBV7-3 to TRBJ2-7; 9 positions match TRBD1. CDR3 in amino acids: CASSSTGGWEQYF. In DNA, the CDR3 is TGTGCCAGCAGCTCCACAGGGGGCTGGGAGCAGTACTTC.